The 25 T cell receptor beta chains presented below share a single source sample, sequenced in a study of response to subunit inactivated influenza vaccine. MiXCR was run by TCRdb on the RT-PCR reads, yielding one entry per CDR3 protein. The sample includes fewer than 700,000 distinct CDR3 sequences, over 10% of them seen just once. The source was PBMCs from blood, collected roughly 6 weeks after vaccination. These receptors all come from a man between 50 and 59 years old who received an inactivated influenza vaccine.

This clonotype was detected a few times. The chain couples TRBV7-2 to TRBJ2-5; D unclear. Trimming left V 4 bases short and J 1 base short, with 7 bases between. The CDR3 is 13 amino acids. Germline loops: CDR1 SGHTA, CDR2 FQGNSA. CDR3 bases: TGTGCCAGCAGCTCGCGATCCCAAGAGACCCAGTACTTC. It is translated as CASSSRSQETQYF.

This clonotype was detected a few times. The V call is TRBV29-1, the J call TRBJ2-3, with 8 bases aligning to TRBD1. CDR3 length equals 17 residues. The germline gives CDR1 SQVTM, CDR2 ANQGSEA. The junction had 14 bases not matched to a gene; V was cut back by 0 bases and J by 6 bases. In DNA form, the CDR3 reads TGCAGCGTTGAAGATCGAGGGGGACAGGACTCTCGGGATACGCAGTATTTT. It is translated as CSVEDRGGQDSRDTQYF.

V usage is TRBV25-1 and J usage is TRBJ2-7; 8 nucleotides agree with TRBD2. The CDR3 has 14 residues. V was clipped by 7 bases and J by 7 bases; unmatched bases: 12. The V gene's germline CDR1 is MGHDK and CDR2 SYGVNS. CDR3 in amino acids: CASTLAGPMGEQYF. CDR3 nucleotides: TGTGCCAGCACCCTAGCGGGCCCGATGGGGGAGCAGTACTTC.

The V and J genes are TRBV18 and TRBJ2-6, with 9 bases fitting TRBD1. Losses at the gene ends were 3 bases for V and 4 bases for J; bases not matched to a gene: 10. The germline V gene has CDR1 KGHSH and CDR2 LQKENI. The CDR3 runs 18 residues. CDR3 residues: CASSPLDRGRSGANVLTF. The CDR3 coding sequence is TGTGCCAGCTCACCCCTGGACAGGGGCAGGTCGGGGGCCAACGTCCTGACTTTC.

V usage is TRBV29-1 and J usage is TRBJ2-7; D is perhaps TRBD1 (5 bases). The CDR3 has 13 amino acids. The V end was cut by 6 bases, the J end by 1 base, with 13 bases between. Germline lookup yields CDR1 SQVTM and CDR2 ANQGSEA. CDR3 sequence: CSVWTTASYEQYF. CDR3 nucleotides: TGCAGCGTGTGGACGACAGCTTCCTACGAGCAGTACTTC.

The V call is TRBV29-1, the J call TRBJ2-5, with D hard to call. Germline V CDR1 and CDR2: SQVTM, ANQGSEA. The CDR3 totals 12 residues. V was trimmed by 2 bases and J by 4 bases, leaving 8 bases between them. The CDR3 sequence: CSVERSGETQYF. DNA for the CDR3: TGCAGCGTTGAACGTTCTGGAGAGACCCAGTACTTC.

The chain couples TRBV24-1 to TRBJ2-1, with TRBD2 matching over 8 bases. CDR1 is KGHDR and CDR2 is SFDVKD in the germline V gene. After removal of 7 bases from V and 10 bases from J, the junction contained 11 bases not matched to a gene. This CDR3 contains 14 residues. The chain's CDR3 is CATRGTGGAREQFF. As DNA, the CDR3 is TGTGCCACCAGGGGGACGGGGGGGGCGCGGGAGCAGTTCTTC.

This clonotype occurred a few times. V usage is TRBV20-1 and J usage is TRBJ1-1; D is unresolved. V shed 1 base and J shed 4 bases, with 13 bases lying between them. The CDR3 totals 14 residues. Germline-derived CDR1 and CDR2 are DFQATT and SNEGSKA (reference sequence). The CDR3 reads CSARALDKATEAFF. In DNA form, the CDR3 reads TGCAGTGCTAGAGCGCTAGATAAGGCCACTGAAGCTTTCTTT.

This clonotype was detected only a few times. This chain links TRBV7-2 with TRBJ2-1; no reliable D call. Trimming removed 5 bases at V and 8 bases at J, with 19 bases between. From germline, CDR1 is SGHTA and CDR2 FQGNSA. There are 15 residues in the CDR3. CDR3: CASSPSVVGGDEQFF. The CDR3, as DNA: TGTGCCAGCAGCCCATCAGTTGTGGGCGGCGATGAGCAGTTCTTC.

This clonotype was detected a few times. CDR3: CASSSPGTGGEEKLFF. CDR3 DNA sequence: TGTGCCAGCAGCTCCCCGGGGACCGGGGGTGAGGAAAAACTGTTTTTT. The chain is built from TRBV7-4 and TRBJ1-4; maybe TRBD1 (5 bases). Germline CDR1 is SGHVT and CDR2 is SQSDAQ. The CDR3 is 16 amino acids. Trimming shortened V by 4 bases and J by 8 bases, and 20 bases separated the two germline ends.

This clonotype was seen a few times. The chain combines TRBV21-1 with TRBJ1-4; the DNA was not compared with TRBD1, the D call given in the table. TRBV21-1 has pseudogene status. This CDR3 has 13 residues. This chain's CDR3 is CASSPGKVPKLFF. CDR3 nucleotides: TGTGCCAGCAGCCCGGGGAAGGTGCCAAAACTGTTTTTT.

This clonotype was observed a few times. The V and J genes are TRBV10-2 and TRBJ1-5; 7 bases align to TRBD1. Germline V CDR1 and CDR2: WSHSY, SAAADI. The CDR3 covers 15 residues. Trimming took 6 bases from V and 3 from J; bases not matched to a gene: 8. The CDR3 DNA is TGCGCCAGCAGGGGGGGAGGGGGCGACAATCAGCCCCAGCATTTT. Translating gives CASRGGGGDNQPQHF.

This chain connects TRBV20-1 to TRBJ2-1, with a possible D match to TRBD2 (6 bases). Germline V CDR1 and CDR2: DFQATT, SNEGSKA (reference sequence). There are 16 residues in the CDR3. The V gene lost 0 bases and the J gene lost 0 bases, with 12 bases spanning the gap. CDR3 DNA: TGCAGTGCTAGAGAGGGGGGACCCAGCTCCTACAATGAGCAGTTCTTC. Protein sequence: CSAREGGPSSYNEQFF.

This chain links TRBV10-2 with TRBJ2-3, with D uncertain. Trimming shortened V by 5 bases and J by 5 bases, and 8 bases separated the two germline ends. The CDR3 totals 12 residues. Germline loops: CDR1 WSHSY, CDR2 SAAADI. The CDR3 here is CASSNPRDTQYF. The CDR3 region has the DNA TGCGCCAGCAGTAACCCTAGAGATACGCAGTATTTT.

V usage is TRBV5-5 and J usage is TRBJ1-5; 8 bases match TRBD1. With 5 bases clipped from V and 2 bases from J, the junction kept 15 bases outside the gene matches. Germline CDR1 is SGHKS and CDR2 is YYEKEE (reference sequence). The CDR3 is made up of 18 amino acids. CDR3 residues: CASRNRTGRGIGNQPQHF. DNA for the CDR3: TGTGCCAGCAGAAACCGGACAGGGCGGGGAATTGGCAATCAGCCCCAGCATTTT.

The J gene is TRBJ2-3, the V gene TRBV20-1; 8 bases are a match to TRBD2. V was clipped by 0 bases and J by 5 bases; unmatched bases: 7. CDR1 DFQATT and CDR2 SNEGSKA come from the germline V gene (reference sequence). CDR3 length: 15 residues. The CDR3 coding sequence is TGCAGTGCTAGAGATCGCGGGGGGCGGGGAGATACGCAGTATTTT. Translated, it gives CSARDRGGRGDTQYF.

The J gene is TRBJ2-1, the V gene TRBV20-1, with D possibly matching TRBD2 (6 bases). Trimming pared 3 bases from V and 15 bases from J, leaving 15 bases between. CDR1 is DFQATT and CDR2 is SNEGSKA in the germline V gene (reference sequence). CDR3 length equals 11 residues. CDR3 DNA sequence: TGCAGTGCTAGTCTTTGGTCCGGGGGGTTCTTC. Amino acids: CSASLWSGGFF.

The CDR3 nucleotides are TGTGCCAGCAGCTCCGCAATCTTCGGGATTAGGGCTCAGTACTTC. Translated, it gives CASSSAIFGIRAQYF. This rearrangement joins TRBV5-6 to TRBJ2-4; weak D call: TRBD2 (5 bases). This CDR3 has 15 residues. The ends were cut back, 3 bases at V and 12 bases at J, with 22 bases in the middle. Per the germline V gene, CDR1 is SGHDT and CDR2 is YYEEEE.

This clonotype appeared a few times. The chain couples TRBV7-9 to TRBJ2-1; no clear D. This CDR3 has 9 residues. The ends were cut back, 10 bases at V and 8 bases at J, with 6 bases in the middle. Germline V gives CDR1 SEHNR, CDR2 FQNEAQ (reference sequence). In DNA form, the CDR3 reads TGTGCCATCGGCGATGAGCAGTTCTTC. Its protein product is CAIGDEQFF.

The rearrangement joins TRBV20-1 to TRBJ1-5; 7 nucleotides agree with TRBD1. Germline V gene sequence: CDR1 DFQATT, CDR2 SNEGSKA (reference sequence). J was trimmed by 7 bases and V by 5 bases; bases with no gene match: 11. This CDR3 contains 14 residues. Here the CDR3 reads CSAPTGQHRQPQHF. The CDR3 coding sequence is TGCAGTGCTCCTACGGGACAGCATAGGCAGCCCCAGCATTTT.

The chain is built from TRBV6-6 and TRBJ2-5, with a tentative D call TRBD2 (5 bases). V was cut by 2 bases and J by 5 bases, with 9 bases left in between. The germline V gene has CDR1 MNHNY and CDR2 SVGAGI (reference sequence). The CDR3 is 13 amino acids. CDR3 region: CASSYGRRETQYF. The CDR3 DNA reads TGTGCCAGCAGTTACGGGAGACGGGAGACCCAGTACTTC.

The chain carries TRBV5-5 and TRBJ2-3; 7 bases agree with TRBD2. Per the germline V gene, CDR1 is SGHKS and CDR2 is YYEKEE (reference sequence). V lost 4 bases and J lost 2; bases outside the gene matches: 7. The CDR3 consists of 15 residues. CDR3 sequence (DNA): TGTGCCAGCAGCCAGAGCGGGGAGTTCACAGATACGCAGTATTTT. Encoded protein: CASSQSGEFTDTQYF.

This chain links TRBV27 with TRBJ2-5; 8 nucleotides line up with TRBD1. The trim removed 5 bases at V and 3 bases at J, leaving 5 bases unmatched. Germline V CDR1 and CDR2: MNHEY, SMNVEV (reference sequence). This CDR3 comprises 14 residues. The DNA of the CDR3 is TGTGCCAGCAGTCAGGGGGCTTTGGAAGAGACCCAGTACTTC. It yields the protein CASSQGALEETQYF.

The V and J genes are TRBV9 and TRBJ2-7; 8 bases map to TRBD1. CDR3 length: 15 residues. CDR1 is SGDLS, CDR2 YYNGEE, per germline. The J segment lost 7 bases and the V segment lost 0 bases, leaving 9 bases of the junction unmatched. This CDR3 is CASSVDGQGVGEQYF. The CDR3 nucleotides are TGTGCCAGCAGCGTAGATGGACAGGGCGTGGGGGAGCAGTACTTC.

The chain has TRBV12-3 or TRBV12-4 and TRBJ1-6, with D tentatively TRBD1 (5 bases). The V end was cut by 0 bases, the J end by 4 bases, with 7 bases between. The CDR3 runs 15 residues. The CDR3 DNA reads as TGTGCCAGCAGTTTAGCACAGGAATATAATTCACCCCTCCACTTT. This codes for CASSLAQEYNSPLHF.